The entry that follows covers one T cell receptor beta chain sequence. In its sample, this clonotype was seen a few times. The antigen it recognizes is unknown. No clone much larger than this one lies a single base away; base qualities are absent. From the cysteine through the phenylalanine, the CDR3 covers 14 amino acids. The read is trimmed to its CDR3 DNA, 42 bases read in frame from base 1. The germline V gene (reference sequence) specifies DFQATT as CDR1 and SNEGSKA as CDR2. V loses 6 bases at its end and J loses 1 base; junction bases beyond the gene matches: 3. This entry is derived from a study of T cells in Graves' hyperthyroidism and ophthalmopathy (dated by TCRdb to between 2018 and 2021). With regard to the full study: Peripheral blood was collected at initial diagnosis, before any treatment. TCR V-J signatures able to tell the groups apart were searched for in a discovery cohort of 100 or so patients, of whom 43 had Graves' ophthalmopathy and 55 to 60 had stable Graves' hyperthyroidism. Whether ophthalmopathy could be predicted prospectively was tested in an independent validation cohort made up of roughly 19 hyperthyroidism patients plus 17 patients who later progressed to ophthalmopathy. The approximately 98 discovery patients were randomly divided into training and test sets at a 7:3 ratio. Thyroid tissue and blood T-cell repertoires from several Graves' hyperthyroidism patients were also compared in the study. After blood sampling, hyperthyroidism patients were treated with methimazole at a starting dose of 30 mg daily, and ophthalmopathy patients were treated with high-dose intravenous methylprednisolone. The paper describes TCR Vbeta CDR3 sequencing of 120 to 150 peripheral blood samples, made up of 43 ophthalmopathy patients, around 78 hyperthyroidism patients and roughly 17 progressor patients.

Graves' hyperthyroidism was defined as stable when no progression to ophthalmopathy occurred over 18 months of follow-up. Hyperthyroidism patients were aged 18 to 65 years and newly diagnosed, with disease duration of less than 2 months. Patients with uncontrolled infections, other autoimmune diseases, pregnancy or lactation were excluded. Diagnoses were established on the basis of clinical symptoms, serum thyroxine and TRAb, thyroid ultrasound, and orbital computed tomography. PBMCs were separated from 10 ml of fresh peripheral blood using Ficoll-Paque density gradient centrifugation. Total RNA was extracted with Trizol reagent, and quality was checked on an Agilent 2100 Bioanalyzer. On the study overall, not on this receptor specifically: A model built on a 13 V-J signature distinguished ophthalmopathy from stable hyperthyroidism, reaching roughly 88% sensitivity and 81.08% specificity in cross-validation and 80%/75% in testing. No statistical method was used to set the sample size in advance, and investigators knew the group allocation. Most expanded thyroid clonotypes (frequency above 0.001) were also detected in blood, suggesting blood repertoires may reflect thyroid immune responses. In validation, progression to ophthalmopathy was predicted by the model with almost 71% sensitivity and around 75% specificity, a median of approximately 7.1 months before onset.

The TCR beta CDR3 regions were amplified from RNA transcripts. For the first round of RT-PCR on the TCR CDR3, the HTBI primer set was used together with the Qiagen OneStep RT-PCR kit. Libraries were constructed in a second round of multiplex PCR, after which size selection and purification were carried out. The libraries were sequenced on an Illumina HiSeq2000 using paired-end 100 bp reads. In the original analysis: Raw data were processed with SOAPnuke, discarding reads with adapters, uncalled bases, mean Phred below 15, or no exact constant-primer or identifier match. COPE v1.2.5 was used to merge the high-quality paired reads, and each unique nucleotide sequence was defined as a clonotype. Clonotypes were aligned to IMGT TRBV, TRBD and TRBJ reference segments using MiTCR v1.1. The analysis was restricted to V-J combinations with a frequency above 0.0001, which together covered 99.2% of the repertoires. The TCS score was defined as F50 (clonal expansion) divided by E x V (chaos), with BLOSUM62-based TCRdist calculated between CDR3 peptides within each V-J. Welch's t-statistics and random forest reduced roughly 540 V-J features to some 14, which were used in a naive Bayes classifier (R e1071). The public reads were quality trimmed at Q25 with fastp and then assembled into clones with MiXCR by TCRdb, keeping productive beta chains. Every entry covers one CDR3 protein and lists the most common genes and DNA from its rows. TCRdb, not the original authors, processed these V and J calls. This sample comprises approximately 530,000 distinct CDR3 sequences, around 17% of them detected only once. The ten most abundant clones make up around 19% of the sample.

The receptor chain draws on TRBV20-1 and TRBJ2-5, with 12 middle bases fitting TRBD2. This receptor was identified in a woman between 18 and 29 years old with Graves' hyperthyroidism. The sample comprised blood. The DNA sequence is TGCAGTGCCGGGACTAGCGGGTCCCAAGAGACCCAGTACTTC. It translates to CSAGTSGSQETQYF.